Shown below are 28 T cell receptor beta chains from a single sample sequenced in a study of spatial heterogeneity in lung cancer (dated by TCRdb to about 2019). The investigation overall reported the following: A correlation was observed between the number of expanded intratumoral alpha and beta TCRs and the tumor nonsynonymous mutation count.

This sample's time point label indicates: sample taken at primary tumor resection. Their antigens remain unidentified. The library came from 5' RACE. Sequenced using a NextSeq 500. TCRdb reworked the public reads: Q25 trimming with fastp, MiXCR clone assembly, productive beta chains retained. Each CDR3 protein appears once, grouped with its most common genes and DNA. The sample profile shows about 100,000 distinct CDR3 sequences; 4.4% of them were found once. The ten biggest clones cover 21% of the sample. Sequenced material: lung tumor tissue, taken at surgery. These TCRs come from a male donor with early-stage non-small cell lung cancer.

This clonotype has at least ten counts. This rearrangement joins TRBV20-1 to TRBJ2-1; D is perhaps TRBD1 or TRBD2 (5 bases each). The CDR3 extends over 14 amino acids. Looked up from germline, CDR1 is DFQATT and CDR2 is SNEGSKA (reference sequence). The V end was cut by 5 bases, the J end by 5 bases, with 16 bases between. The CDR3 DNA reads TGCAGTGCTTTGGGGGAAGACCTACACAATGAGCAGTTCTTC. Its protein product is CSALGEDLHNEQFF.

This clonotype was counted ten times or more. The CDR3 DNA sequence: TGTGCCAGCAGCTTAGTCTGGGGAGGGTCGGATACGCAGTATTTT. Translated: CASSLVWGGSDTQYF. This sequence joins TRBV7-2 and TRBJ2-3, with 7 bases identical to TRBD2. V lost 1 base and J lost 6; bases outside the gene matches: 7. Germline V gene lookup returns CDR1 SGHTA and CDR2 FQGNSA. There are 15 residues in the CDR3. The full variable domain, with the rest looked up from reference TRBV7-2 and TRBJ2-3, is GAGVSQSPSNKVTEKGKDVELRCDPISGHTALYWYRQSLGQGLEFLIYFQGNSAPDKSGLPSDRFSAERTGGSVSTLTIQRTQQEDSAVYLCASSLVWGGSDTQYFGPGTRLTVL.

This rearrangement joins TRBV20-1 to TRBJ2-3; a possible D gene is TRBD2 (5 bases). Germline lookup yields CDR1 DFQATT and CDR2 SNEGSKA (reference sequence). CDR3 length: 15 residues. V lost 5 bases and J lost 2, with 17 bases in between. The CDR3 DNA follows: TGCAGTGCTCTACTGGGAGCGGATCCCACAGATACGCAGTATTTT. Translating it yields CSALLGADPTDTQYF.

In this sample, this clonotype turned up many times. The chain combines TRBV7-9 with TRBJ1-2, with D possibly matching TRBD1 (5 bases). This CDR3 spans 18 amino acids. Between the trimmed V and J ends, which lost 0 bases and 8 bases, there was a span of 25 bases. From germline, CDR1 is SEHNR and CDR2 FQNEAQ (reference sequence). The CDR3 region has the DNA TGTGCCAGCAGCTTAGCTTTGGGGGGAACAATCTCCCCCTGGGGCTACACCTTC. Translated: CASSLALGGTISPWGYTF.

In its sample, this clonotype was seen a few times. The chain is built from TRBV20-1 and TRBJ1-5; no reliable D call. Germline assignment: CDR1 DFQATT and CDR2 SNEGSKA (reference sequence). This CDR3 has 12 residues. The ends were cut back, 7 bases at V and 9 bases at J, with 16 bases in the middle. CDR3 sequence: CSVQAEGWPQHF. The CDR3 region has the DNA TGCAGTGTCCAGGCCGAGGGCTGGCCCCAGCATTTT.

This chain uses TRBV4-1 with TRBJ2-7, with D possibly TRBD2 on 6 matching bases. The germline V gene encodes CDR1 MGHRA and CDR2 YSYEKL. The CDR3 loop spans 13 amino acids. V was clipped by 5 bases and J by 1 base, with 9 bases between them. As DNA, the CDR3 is TGCGCCAGCAGCAAGGGACTTTCCTACGAGCAGTACTTC. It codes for CASSKGLSYEQYF.

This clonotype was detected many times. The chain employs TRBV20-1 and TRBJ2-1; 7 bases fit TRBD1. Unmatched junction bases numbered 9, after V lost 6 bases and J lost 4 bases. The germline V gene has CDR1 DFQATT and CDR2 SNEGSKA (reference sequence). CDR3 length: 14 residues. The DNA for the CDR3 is TGCAGTGCCGAACCGGGACAGCAATACAATGAGCAGTTCTTC. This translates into CSAEPGQQYNEQFF.

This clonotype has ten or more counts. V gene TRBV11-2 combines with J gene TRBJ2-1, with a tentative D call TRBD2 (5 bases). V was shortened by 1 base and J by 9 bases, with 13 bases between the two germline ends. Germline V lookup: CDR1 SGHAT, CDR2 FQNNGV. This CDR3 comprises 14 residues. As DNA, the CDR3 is TGTGCCAGCAGCTTAGTAGGAGGAATTGGTGAGCAGTTCTTC. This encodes CASSLVGGIGEQFF.

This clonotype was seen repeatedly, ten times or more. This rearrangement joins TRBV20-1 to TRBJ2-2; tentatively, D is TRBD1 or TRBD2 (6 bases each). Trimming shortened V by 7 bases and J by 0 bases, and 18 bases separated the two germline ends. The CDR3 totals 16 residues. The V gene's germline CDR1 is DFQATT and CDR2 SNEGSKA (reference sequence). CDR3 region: CSVPFGGTANTGELFF. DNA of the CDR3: TGCAGTGTTCCCTTCGGGGGCACTGCGAACACCGGGGAGCTGTTTTTT.

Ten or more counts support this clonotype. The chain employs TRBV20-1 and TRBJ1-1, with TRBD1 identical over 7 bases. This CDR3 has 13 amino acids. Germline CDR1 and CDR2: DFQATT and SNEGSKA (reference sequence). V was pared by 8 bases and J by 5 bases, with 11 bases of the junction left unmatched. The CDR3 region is CSCSRQGGTEAFF. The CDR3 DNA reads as TGCAGTTGCTCTAGGCAGGGGGGGACTGAAGCTTTCTTT.

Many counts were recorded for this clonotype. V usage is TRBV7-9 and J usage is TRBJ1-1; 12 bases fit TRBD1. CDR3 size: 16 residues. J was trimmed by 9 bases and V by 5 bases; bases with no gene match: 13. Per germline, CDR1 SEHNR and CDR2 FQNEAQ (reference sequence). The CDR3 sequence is CASSRLRGTGGPQAFF. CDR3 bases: TGTGCCAGCAGCAGATTGAGAGGGACAGGGGGCCCACAAGCTTTCTTT. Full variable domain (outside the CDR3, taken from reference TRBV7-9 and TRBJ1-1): DTGVSQNPRHKITKRGQNVTFRCDPISEHNRLYWYRQTLGQGPEFLTYFQNEAQLEKSRLLSDRFSAERPKGSFSTLEIQRTEQGDSAMYLCASSRLRGTGGPQAFFGQGTRLTVV.

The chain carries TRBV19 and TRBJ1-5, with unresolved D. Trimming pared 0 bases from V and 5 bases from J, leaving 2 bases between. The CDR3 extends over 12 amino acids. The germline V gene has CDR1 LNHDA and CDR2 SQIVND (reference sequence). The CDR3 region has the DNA TGTGCCAGTAGTATAGACTATCAGCCCCAGCATTTT. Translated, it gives CASSIDYQPQHF. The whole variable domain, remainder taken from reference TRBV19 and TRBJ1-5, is DGGITQSPKYLFRKEGQNVTLSCEQNLNHDAMYWYRQDPGQGLRLIYYSQIVNDFQKGDIAEGYSVSREKKESFPLTVTSAQKNPTAFYLCASSIDYQPQHFGDGTRLSIL.

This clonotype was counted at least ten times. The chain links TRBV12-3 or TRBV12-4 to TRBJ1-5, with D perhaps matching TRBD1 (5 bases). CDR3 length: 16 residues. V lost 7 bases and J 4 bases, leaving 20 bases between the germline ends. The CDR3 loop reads CASTSTPEGINQPQHF. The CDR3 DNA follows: TGTGCCAGCACCTCAACACCCGAGGGGATTAATCAGCCCCAGCATTTT.

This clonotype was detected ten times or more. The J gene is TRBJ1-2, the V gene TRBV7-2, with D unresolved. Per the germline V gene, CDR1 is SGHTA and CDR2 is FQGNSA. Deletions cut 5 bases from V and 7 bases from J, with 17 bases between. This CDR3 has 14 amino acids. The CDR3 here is CASSPWSRGSGYTF. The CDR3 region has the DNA TGTGCCAGCAGCCCGTGGTCGCGGGGTAGTGGCTACACCTTC.

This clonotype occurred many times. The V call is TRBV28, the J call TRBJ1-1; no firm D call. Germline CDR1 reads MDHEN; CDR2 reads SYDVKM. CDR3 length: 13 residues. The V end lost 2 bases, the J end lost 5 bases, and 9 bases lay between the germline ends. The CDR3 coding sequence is TGTGCCAGCAGTTTAACAGTCGGGACTGAAGCTTTCTTT. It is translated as CASSLTVGTEAFF.

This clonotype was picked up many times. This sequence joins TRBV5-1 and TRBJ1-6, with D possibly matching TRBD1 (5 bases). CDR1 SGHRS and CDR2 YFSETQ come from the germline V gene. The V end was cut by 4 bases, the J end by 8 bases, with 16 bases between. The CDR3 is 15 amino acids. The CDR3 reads CASSESTGEDSPLHF. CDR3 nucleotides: TGCGCCAGCAGCGAATCAACAGGAGAGGATTCACCCCTCCACTTT.

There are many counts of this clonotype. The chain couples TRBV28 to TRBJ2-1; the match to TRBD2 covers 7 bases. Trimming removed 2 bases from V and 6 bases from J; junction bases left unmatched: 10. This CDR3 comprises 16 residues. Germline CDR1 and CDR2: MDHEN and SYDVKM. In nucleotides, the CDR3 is TGTGCCAGCAGTTTAAATAACGCGGGAGTTCGCAATGAGCAGTTCTTC. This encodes CASSLNNAGVRNEQFF.

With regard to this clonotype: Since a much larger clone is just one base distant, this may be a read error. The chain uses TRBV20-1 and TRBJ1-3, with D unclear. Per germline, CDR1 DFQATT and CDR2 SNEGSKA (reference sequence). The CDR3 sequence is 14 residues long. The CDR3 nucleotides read TGCAGTGCTAGAGGCCCCAGCTCTGGAGACACCATATATTTT. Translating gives CSARGPSSGDTIYF.

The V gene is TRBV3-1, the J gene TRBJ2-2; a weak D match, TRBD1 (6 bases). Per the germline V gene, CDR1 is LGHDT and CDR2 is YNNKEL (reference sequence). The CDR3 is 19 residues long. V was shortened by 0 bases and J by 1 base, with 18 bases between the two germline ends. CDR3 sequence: CASSQEGQGLSLNTGELFF. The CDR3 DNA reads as TGTGCCAGCAGCCAAGAAGGGCAGGGGTTATCCTTGAACACCGGGGAGCTGTTTTTT.

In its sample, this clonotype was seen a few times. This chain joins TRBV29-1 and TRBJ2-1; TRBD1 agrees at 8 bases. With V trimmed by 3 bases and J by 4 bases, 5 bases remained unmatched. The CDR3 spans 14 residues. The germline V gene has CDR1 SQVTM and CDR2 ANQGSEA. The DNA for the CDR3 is TGCAGCGTTGACCCGGGACAGGTATACAATGAGCAGTTCTTC. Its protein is CSVDPGQVYNEQFF.

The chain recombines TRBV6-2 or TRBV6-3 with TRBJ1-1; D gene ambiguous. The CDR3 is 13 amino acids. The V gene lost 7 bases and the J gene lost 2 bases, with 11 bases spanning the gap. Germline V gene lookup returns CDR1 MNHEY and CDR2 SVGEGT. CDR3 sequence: CASKRPINTEAFF. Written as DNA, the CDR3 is TGTGCCAGCAAAAGGCCTATAAACACTGAAGCTTTCTTT.

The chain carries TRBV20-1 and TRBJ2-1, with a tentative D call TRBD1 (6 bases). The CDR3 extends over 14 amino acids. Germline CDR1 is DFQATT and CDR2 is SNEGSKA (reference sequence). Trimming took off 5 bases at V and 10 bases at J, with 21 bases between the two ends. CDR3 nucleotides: TGCAGTGCTGGGGGCAGTAGGCCGGAAATAGAGCAGTTCTTC. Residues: CSAGGSRPEIEQFF.

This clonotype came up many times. The CDR3 coding sequence is TGTGCCAGCAGGCCAAGCGGGAGTGGGTACGAGCAGTACTTC. Its protein product is CASRPSGSGYEQYF. The chain is built from TRBV12-3 or TRBV12-4 and TRBJ2-7, with 8 bases matching TRBD2. There are 14 residues in the CDR3. With V trimmed by 6 bases and J by 4 bases, 8 bases remained unmatched.

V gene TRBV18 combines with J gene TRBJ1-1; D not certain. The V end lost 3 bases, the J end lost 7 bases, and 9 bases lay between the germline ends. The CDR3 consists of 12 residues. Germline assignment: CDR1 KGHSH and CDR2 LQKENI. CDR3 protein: CASSPSLGEAFF. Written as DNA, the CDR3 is TGTGCCAGCTCACCTTCGTTGGGTGAAGCTTTCTTT.

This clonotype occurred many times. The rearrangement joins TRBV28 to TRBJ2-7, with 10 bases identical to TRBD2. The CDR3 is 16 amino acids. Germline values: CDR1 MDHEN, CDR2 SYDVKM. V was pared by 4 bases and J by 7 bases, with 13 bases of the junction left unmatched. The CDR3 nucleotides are TGTGCCAGCAGTTCTTCCTCCAGCGGGAGGGCCTGGGAGCAGTACTTC. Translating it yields CASSSSSSGRAWEQYF.

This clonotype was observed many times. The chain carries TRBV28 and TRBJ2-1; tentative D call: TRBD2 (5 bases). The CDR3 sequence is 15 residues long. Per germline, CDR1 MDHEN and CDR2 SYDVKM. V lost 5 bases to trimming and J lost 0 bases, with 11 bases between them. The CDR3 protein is CASSVQRSSYNEQFF. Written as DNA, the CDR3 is TGTGCCAGCAGTGTTCAGCGGAGCTCCTACAATGAGCAGTTCTTC.

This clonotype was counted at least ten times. The CDR3 nucleotides read TGCAGCGTTACTCAGAGCTCCTACAATGAGCAGTTCTTC. Translating it yields CSVTQSSYNEQFF. The J gene is TRBJ2-1, the V gene TRBV29-1; D is unclear. Germline V gene lookup returns CDR1 SQVTM and CDR2 ANQGSEA. Trimming took off 5 bases at V and 0 bases at J, with 8 bases between the two ends. The CDR3 covers 13 residues.

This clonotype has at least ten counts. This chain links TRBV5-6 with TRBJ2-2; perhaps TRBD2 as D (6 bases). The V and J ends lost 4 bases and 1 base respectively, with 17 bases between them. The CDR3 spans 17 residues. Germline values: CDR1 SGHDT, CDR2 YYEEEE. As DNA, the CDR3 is TGTGCCAGCAGCCGCGGGACCCGCCGGTGGAACACCGGGGAGCTGTTTTTT. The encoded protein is CASSRGTRRWNTGELFF.